This is a list of T cell receptor beta chains from one sample in a study of CD8 T cells in Susac syndrome. From the immunoSEQ multiplex PCR reads, TCRdb called clonotypes with MiXCR, one entry per CDR3 protein. This repertoire shows a few hundred thousand distinct CDR3 sequences, around 95% found once; its top ten account for roughly 0.09%. Sequenced material: CD4+ T cells from PBMCs. The receptors here all came from a human donor with multiple sclerosis. Both conserved end residues are part of each CDR3. The D gene is left open where the match is weak. For some rows the clone size is stated as once, few or many, or as a class when expanded; others skip it.

cdr3_length d_call clone_size j_call v_call cdr3_aa cdr3_nt
15 . . TRBJ1-2 TRBV7-9 CASSFTGPSGYGYTF TGTGCCAGCAGCTTTACAGGGCCCTCAGGCTATGGCTACACCTTC
15 TRBD1 . TRBJ2-3 TRBV29-1 CSVEPRTGEVDTQYF TGCAGCGTTGAACCGAGGACAGGGGAGGTAGATACGCAGTATTTT
14 . . TRBJ2-7 TRBV29-1 CSVEDGHHNNEQYF TGCAGCGTTGAAGACGGACACCATAACAACGAGCAGTACTTC
16 TRBD1 . TRBJ2-7 TRBV5-1 CASSLGILGTGDEQYF TGCGCCAGCAGCTTGGGTATTTTAGGGACAGGGGACGAGCAGTACTTC
14 TRBD1 . TRBJ2-7 TRBV12-3/TRBV12-4 CASSSLRGLGEQYF TGTGCCAGCAGTTCGCTGAGGGGGCTGGGCGAGCAGTACTTC
13 . . TRBJ2-7 TRBV7-8 CASSRNEAYEQYF TGTGCCAGCAGCAGAAACGAAGCCTACGAGCAGTACTTC
13 TRBD2 . TRBJ2-1 TRBV27 CASSRSTGGSKFF TGTGCCAGCAGTCGGAGCACAGGCGGGAGTAAGTTCTTC
13 . . TRBJ1-2 TRBV14 CASSRGRFYGYTF TGTGCCAGCAGCCGAGGACGGTTCTATGGCTACACCTTC
12 . once TRBJ2-7 TRBV11-2 CASSPPVEGPHF TGTGCCAGCAGCCCCCCGGTGGAGGGCCCCCACTTC
15 TRBD1 . TRBJ1-5 TRBV12-3/TRBV12-4 CASSWDRGRNQPQHF TGTGCCAGCAGTTGGGACAGGGGACGGAATCAGCCCCAGCATTTT
15 . . TRBJ1-1 TRBV5-1 CASSPILSSNTEAFF TGCGCCAGCAGCCCGATTCTCAGCTCGAACACTGAAGCTTTCTTT
14 . . TRBJ2-3 TRBV20-1 CSASVGGNTDTQYF TGCAGTGCTAGCGTGGGCGGGAACACAGATACGCAGTATTTT
16 . . TRBJ2-1 TRBV29-1 CSVEWGFPSSYNEQFF TGCAGCGTTGAATGGGGATTCCCAAGCTCCTACAATGAGCAGTTCTTC
14 . once TRBJ1-1 TRBV7-9 CASSLEPDGAEAFF TGTGCCAGCAGCTTAGAACCAGACGGCGCTGAAGCTTTCTTT
18 TRBD1 . TRBJ1-2 TRBV3-1 CASSQVHTWDRSFYGYTF TGTGCCAGCAGCCAAGTTCACACCTGGGACAGGAGCTTCTATGGCTACACCTTC
16 TRBD2 . TRBJ2-3 TRBV12-3/TRBV12-4 CASSPIAGGWTDTQYF TGTGCCAGCAGTCCTATAGCGGGAGGGTGGACAGATACGCAGTATTTT
11 . . TRBJ2-7 TRBV27 CAVGRPYEQYF TGTGCCGTCGGCCGACCTTACGAGCAGTACTTC
11 . . TRBJ2-7 TRBV11-2 CASKRTYEQYF TGTGCCAGCAAGAGAACCTACGAGCAGTACTTC
14 TRBD2 . TRBJ2-1 TRBV29-1 CSVEEGLGGLEQFF TGCAGCGTTGAGGAGGGACTAGGGGGACTCGAGCAGTTCTTC
14 TRBD1 . TRBJ2-1 TRBV12-3/TRBV12-4 CASSYGTAKNEQFF TGTGCCAGCAGTTACGGGACAGCTAAAAATGAGCAGTTCTTC
11 . few TRBJ2-3 TRBV15 CATSSTDTQYF TGTGCCACCAGCAGTACAGATACGCAGTATTTT
14 . . TRBJ2-4 TRBV30 CAWSGLTAKNIQYF TGTGCCTGGAGTGGGCTTACGGCCAAAAACATTCAGTACTTC
12 . . TRBJ2-5 TRBV29-1 CSSGPSQETQYF TGCAGCTCTGGGCCGTCCCAAGAGACCCAGTACTTC
14 TRBD1 . TRBJ1-5 TRBV12-3/TRBV12-4 CASRWTGANQPQHF TGTGCCAGCAGATGGACAGGGGCGAATCAGCCCCAGCATTTT
13 . . TRBJ2-1 TRBV20-1 CSASNYVGGEQFF TGCAGTGCTAGCAACTACGTAGGAGGCGAGCAGTTCTTC
15 TRBD1 . TRBJ1-2 TRBV29-1 CSVGGTGAVRYGYTF TGCAGCGTTGGAGGGACAGGGGCGGTTCGCTATGGCTACACCTTC
16 . . TRBJ2-4 TRBV20-1 CSAGSRLPQAKNIQYF TGCAGTGCTGGATCGCGACTTCCCCAAGCCAAAAACATTCAGTACTTC
13 TRBD1 . TRBJ1-2 TRBV7-3 CASSPGQGQGYTF TGTGCCAGCAGCCCCGGACAGGGTCAGGGCTACACCTTC
15 TRBD2 . TRBJ2-3 TRBV20-1 CSARDRASGGDTQYF TGCAGTGCTAGAGATCGGGCTAGCGGGGGAGATACGCAGTATTTT
14 . . TRBJ2-5 TRBV3-1 CASSAHRGLETQYF TGTGCCAGCAGCGCCCACAGGGGACTTGAGACCCAGTACTTC
12 . . TRBJ2-7 TRBV12-3/TRBV12-4 CASGYSSYEQYF TGTGCCAGCGGGTACAGCTCCTACGAGCAGTACTTC
14 . . TRBJ1-5 TRBV6-6 CASRNRASNQPQHF TGTGCCAGCAGAAACAGGGCTAGCAATCAGCCCCAGCATTTT
11 . . TRBJ1-1 TRBV29-1 CSVYRNTEAFF TGCAGCGTTTACAGGAACACTGAAGCTTTCTTT
15 . few TRBJ1-5 TRBV7-2 CASSLGGSSNQPQHF TGTGCCAGCAGCTTAGGGGGGAGTAGCAATCAGCCCCAGCATTTT
15 . . TRBJ2-3 TRBV2 CASSEEAVGTDTQYF TGTGCCAGCAGTGAGGAGGCCGTAGGGACAGATACGCAGTATTTT
13 . . TRBJ2-6 TRBV29-1 CSATDSGANVLTF TGCAGCGCGACGGACTCTGGGGCCAACGTCCTGACTTTC
13 . . TRBJ2-2 TRBV15 CATSRGDGGELFF TGTGCCACCAGCAGGGGGGATGGCGGGGAGCTGTTTTTT
17 . . TRBJ2-6 TRBV11-2 CASSLTWAGTGANVLTF TGTGCCAGCAGCTTAACCTGGGCGGGGACGGGGGCCAACGTCCTGACTTTC
14 . . TRBJ2-4 TRBV28 CASSSPGGVNIQYF TGTGCCAGCAGTTCCCCAGGAGGAGTGAACATTCAGTACTTC
14 TRBD1 . TRBJ2-1 TRBV4-1 CASTIQGADNEQFF TGCGCCAGCACCATCCAGGGGGCTGACAATGAGCAGTTCTTC
13 . . TRBJ1-1 TRBV29-1 CSVSKGVLTEAFF TGCAGCGTTTCCAAGGGGGTGCTAACTGAAGCTTTCTTT
15 . . TRBJ1-2 TRBV27 CASSPSRVSNYGYTF TGTGCCAGCAGTCCCTCCCGCGTCAGTAACTATGGCTACACCTTC
16 TRBD1 . TRBJ1-2 TRBV6-5 CASSYSYSQGARGYTF TGTGCCAGCAGTTACTCGTATTCCCAGGGGGCGAGAGGCTACACCTTC
14 TRBD1 . TRBJ1-2 TRBV2 CASRGDRGGDGYTF TGTGCCAGCAGGGGGGACAGGGGAGGCGATGGCTACACCTTC
14 TRBD1 once TRBJ1-2 TRBV27 CASRLQGAGYGYTF TGTGCCAGCAGACTACAGGGGGCGGGCTATGGCTACACCTTC
15 . . TRBJ2-5 TRBV20-1 CSALHPAQIRKTQYF TGCAGTGCTTTACACCCGGCTCAAATTCGGAAGACCCAGTACTTC